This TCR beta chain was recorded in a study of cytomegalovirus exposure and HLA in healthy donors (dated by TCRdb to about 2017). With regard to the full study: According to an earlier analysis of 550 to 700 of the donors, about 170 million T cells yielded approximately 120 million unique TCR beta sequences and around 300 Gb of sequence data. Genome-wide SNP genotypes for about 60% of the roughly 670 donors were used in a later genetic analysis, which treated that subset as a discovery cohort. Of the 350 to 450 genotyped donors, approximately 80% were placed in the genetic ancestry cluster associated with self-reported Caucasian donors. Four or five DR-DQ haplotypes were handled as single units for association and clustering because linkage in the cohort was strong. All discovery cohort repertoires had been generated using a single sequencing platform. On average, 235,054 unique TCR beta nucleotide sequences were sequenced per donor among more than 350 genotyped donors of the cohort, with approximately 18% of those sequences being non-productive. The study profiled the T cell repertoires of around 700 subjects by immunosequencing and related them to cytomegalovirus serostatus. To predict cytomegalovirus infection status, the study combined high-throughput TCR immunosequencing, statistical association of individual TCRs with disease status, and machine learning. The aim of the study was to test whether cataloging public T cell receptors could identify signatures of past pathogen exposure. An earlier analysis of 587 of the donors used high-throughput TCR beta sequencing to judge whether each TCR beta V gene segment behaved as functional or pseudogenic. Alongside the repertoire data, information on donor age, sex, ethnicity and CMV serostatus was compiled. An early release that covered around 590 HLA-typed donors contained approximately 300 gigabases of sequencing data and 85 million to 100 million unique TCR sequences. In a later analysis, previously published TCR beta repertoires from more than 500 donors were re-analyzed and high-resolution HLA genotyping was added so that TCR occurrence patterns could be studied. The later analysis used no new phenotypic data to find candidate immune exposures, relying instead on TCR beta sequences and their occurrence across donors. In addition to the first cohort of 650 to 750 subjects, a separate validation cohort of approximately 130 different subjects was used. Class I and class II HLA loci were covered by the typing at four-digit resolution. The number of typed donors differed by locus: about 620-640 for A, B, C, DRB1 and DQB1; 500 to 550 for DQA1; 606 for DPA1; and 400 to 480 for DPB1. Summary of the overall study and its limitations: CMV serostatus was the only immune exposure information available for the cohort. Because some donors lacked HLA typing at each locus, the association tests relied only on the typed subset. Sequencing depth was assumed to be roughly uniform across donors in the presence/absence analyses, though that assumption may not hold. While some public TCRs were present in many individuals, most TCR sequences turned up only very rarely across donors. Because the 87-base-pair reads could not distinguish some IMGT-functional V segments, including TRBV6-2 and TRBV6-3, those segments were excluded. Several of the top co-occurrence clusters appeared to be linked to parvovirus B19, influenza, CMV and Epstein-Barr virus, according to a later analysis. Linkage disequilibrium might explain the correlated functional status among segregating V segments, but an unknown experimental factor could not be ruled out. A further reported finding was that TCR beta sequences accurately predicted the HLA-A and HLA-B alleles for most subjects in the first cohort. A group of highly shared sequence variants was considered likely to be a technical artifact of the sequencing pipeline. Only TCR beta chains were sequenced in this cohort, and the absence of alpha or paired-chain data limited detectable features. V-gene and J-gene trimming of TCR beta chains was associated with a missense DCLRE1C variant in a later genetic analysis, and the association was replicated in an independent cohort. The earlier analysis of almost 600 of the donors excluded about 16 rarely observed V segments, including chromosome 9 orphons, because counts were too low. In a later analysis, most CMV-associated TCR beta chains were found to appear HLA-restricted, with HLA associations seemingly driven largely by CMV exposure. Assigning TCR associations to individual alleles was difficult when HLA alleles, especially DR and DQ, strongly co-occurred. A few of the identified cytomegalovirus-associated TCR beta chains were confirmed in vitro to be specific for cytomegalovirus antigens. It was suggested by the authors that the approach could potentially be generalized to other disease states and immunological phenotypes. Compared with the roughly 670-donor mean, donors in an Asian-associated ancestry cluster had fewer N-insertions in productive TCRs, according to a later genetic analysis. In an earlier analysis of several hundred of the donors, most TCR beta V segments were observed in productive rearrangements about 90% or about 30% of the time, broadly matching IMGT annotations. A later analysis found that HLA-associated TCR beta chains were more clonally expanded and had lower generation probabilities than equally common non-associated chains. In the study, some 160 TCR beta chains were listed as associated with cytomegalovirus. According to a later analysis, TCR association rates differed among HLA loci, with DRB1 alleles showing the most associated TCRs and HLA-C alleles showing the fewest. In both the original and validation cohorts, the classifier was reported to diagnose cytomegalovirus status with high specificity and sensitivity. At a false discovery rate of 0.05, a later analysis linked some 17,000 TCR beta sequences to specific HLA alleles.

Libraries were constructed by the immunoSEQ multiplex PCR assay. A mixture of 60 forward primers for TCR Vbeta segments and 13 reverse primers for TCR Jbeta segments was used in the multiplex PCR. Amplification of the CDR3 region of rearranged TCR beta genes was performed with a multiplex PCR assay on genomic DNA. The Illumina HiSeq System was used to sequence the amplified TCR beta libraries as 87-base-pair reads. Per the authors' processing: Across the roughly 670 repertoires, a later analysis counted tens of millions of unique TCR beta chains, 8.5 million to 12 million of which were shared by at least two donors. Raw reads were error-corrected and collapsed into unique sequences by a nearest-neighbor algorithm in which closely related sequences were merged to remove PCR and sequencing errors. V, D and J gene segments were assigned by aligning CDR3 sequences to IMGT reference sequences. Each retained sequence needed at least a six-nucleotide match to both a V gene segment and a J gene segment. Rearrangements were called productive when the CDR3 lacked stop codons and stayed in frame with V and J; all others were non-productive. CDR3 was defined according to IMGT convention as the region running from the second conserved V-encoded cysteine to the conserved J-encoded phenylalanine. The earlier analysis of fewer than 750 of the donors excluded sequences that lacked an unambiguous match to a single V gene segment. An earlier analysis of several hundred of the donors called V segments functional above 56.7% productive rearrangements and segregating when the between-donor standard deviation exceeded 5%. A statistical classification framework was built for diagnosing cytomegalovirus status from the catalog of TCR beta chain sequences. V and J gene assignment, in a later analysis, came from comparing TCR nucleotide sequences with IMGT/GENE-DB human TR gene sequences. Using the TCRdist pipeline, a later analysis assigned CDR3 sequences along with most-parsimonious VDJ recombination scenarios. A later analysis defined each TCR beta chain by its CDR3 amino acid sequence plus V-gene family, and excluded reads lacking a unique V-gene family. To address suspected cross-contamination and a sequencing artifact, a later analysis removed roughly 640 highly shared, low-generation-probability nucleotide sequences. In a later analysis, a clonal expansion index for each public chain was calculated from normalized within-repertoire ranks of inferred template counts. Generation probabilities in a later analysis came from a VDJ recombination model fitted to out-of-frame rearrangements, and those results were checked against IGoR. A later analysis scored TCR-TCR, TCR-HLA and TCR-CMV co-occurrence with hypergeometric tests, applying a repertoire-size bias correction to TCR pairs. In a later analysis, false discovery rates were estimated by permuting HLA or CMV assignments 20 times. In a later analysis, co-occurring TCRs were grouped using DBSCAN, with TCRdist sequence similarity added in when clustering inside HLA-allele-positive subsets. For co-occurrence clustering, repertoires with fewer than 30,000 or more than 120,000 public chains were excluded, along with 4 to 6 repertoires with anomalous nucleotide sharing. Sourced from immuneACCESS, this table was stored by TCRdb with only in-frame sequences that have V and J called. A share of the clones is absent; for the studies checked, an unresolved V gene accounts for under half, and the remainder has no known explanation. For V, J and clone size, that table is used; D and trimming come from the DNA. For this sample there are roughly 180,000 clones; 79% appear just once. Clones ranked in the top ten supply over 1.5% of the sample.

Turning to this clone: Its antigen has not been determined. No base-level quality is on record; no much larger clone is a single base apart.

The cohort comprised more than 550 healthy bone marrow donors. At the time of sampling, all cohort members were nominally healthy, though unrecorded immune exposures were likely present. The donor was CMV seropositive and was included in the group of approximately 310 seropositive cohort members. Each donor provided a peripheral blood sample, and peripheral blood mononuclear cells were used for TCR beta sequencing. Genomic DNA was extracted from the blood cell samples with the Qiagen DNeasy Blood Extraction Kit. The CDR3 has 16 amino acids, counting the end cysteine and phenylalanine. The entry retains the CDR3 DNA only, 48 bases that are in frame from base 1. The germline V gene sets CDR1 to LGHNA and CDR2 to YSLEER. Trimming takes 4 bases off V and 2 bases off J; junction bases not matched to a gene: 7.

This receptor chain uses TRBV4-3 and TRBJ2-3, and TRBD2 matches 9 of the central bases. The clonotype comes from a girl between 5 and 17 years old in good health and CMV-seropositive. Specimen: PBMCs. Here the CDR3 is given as CASSPKGLALTDTQYF. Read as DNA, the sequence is TGCGCCAGCAGCCCCAAGGGACTAGCCCTCACAGATACGCAGTATTTT.